This entry concerns a single T cell receptor beta chain. Antigen: not known. The data stem from a study of T cell responses to AZD1222 COVID-19 vaccine. Recipients boosted at about 4 weeks or about 12 weeks are pooled. V was clipped by 0 bases and J by 0 bases, with 12 bases between them. CDR1 and CDR2 from the germline V gene are MNHEY and SVGEGT. The CDR3 extends over 16 amino acids. Study-level findings and limits: Clonal diversity may have been underestimated, and the donors were mostly white British, with more females than males. Spike regions recognized by vaccine-associated CD4 TCRs spanned the protein, led by 160-218 and 743-854.

The assay was immunoSEQ multiplex PCR, and TCRdb's table has in-frame clones only and misses some. The table records about 94,000 clones, around 85% of them present only once. The specimen was peripheral blood, collected 28 days after the second AZD1222 dose. The TCR was taken from an adult who received the AZD1222 COVID-19 vaccine. The V and J genes are TRBV6-2 or TRBV6-3 and TRBJ2-7; tentatively, D is TRBD1 (5 bases). The DNA for the CDR3 is TGTGCCAGCAGTTACTCGCTCAGGGTAAACTCCTACGAGCAGTACTTC. As protein: CASSYSLRVNSYEQYF.